A single sample gave rise to the 14 T cell receptor beta chains below, sequenced in a study of beta chain features in type 1 diabetes. All of the isolated RNA was reverse transcribed, so expressed TCRB transcripts were sequenced. Using immunoSEQ multiplex PCR, the repertoire was profiled, and TCRdb retains in-frame clones only, with some absent. The sample records tens of thousands of clones, over 50% being singletons. Sequences were obtained from Tregs from blood. These receptor sequences come from a woman between 18 and 29 years old in good health.

V and J are TRBV16 and TRBJ1-5, with a weak D call TRBD1 (6 bases). V lost 4 bases and J lost 6, with 13 bases in between. Germline assignment: CDR1 KGHSY and CDR2 FQNENV. The CDR3 has 14 amino acids. The CDR3 is CASSPYRVGQPQHF. Written as DNA, the CDR3 is TGTGCCAGCAGCCCATACAGGGTAGGTCAGCCCCAGCATTTT.

The CDR3 protein is CASSLGTGLTFTETQYF. The CDR3 region has the DNA TGCGCCAGCAGCTTGGGGACAGGACTTACCTTCACAGAGACCCAGTACTTC. The chain links TRBV5-1 to TRBJ2-5; TRBD1 agrees at 7 bases. Per germline, CDR1 SGHRS and CDR2 YFSETQ. This CDR3 has 17 residues. Germline trimming cut 0 bases from V and 4 bases from J; bases unmatched to any gene: 12.

V is TRBV27 and J is TRBJ2-7; TRBD2 matches 12 bases. Germline V lookup: CDR1 MNHEY, CDR2 SMNVEV (reference sequence). The CDR3 is 17 residues long. The junction had 8 bases not matched to a gene; V was cut back by 5 bases and J by 0 bases. CDR3 nucleotide sequence: TGTGCCAGCAGTCACCGGACTAGCGGGACCTTCTCCTACGAGCAGTACTTC. It yields the protein CASSHRTSGTFSYEQYF.

This clone was detected a few times. The V and J genes are TRBV6-1 and TRBJ2-7, with D maybe TRBD1 (5 bases). There are 15 residues in the CDR3. CDR1 MNHNS and CDR2 SASEGT come from the germline V gene. The ends were cut back, 8 bases at V and 3 bases at J, with 20 bases in the middle. The CDR3, as DNA: TGTGCCAGCCGGCAGGATCAGGGCCTACTCTACGAGCAGTACTTC. Translation: CASRQDQGLLYEQYF.

The chain combines TRBV5-1 with TRBJ1-1; D not certain. Per the germline V gene, CDR1 is SGHRS and CDR2 is YFSETQ. CDR3 length: 15 amino acids. V lost 4 bases and J lost 8, with 21 bases in between. CDR3 sequence reads: CASSPGGATGSEAFF. CDR3 DNA sequence: TGCGCCAGCAGCCCGGGAGGTGCGACCGGATCGGAAGCTTTCTTT. The entire variable domain, with the rest obtained from reference TRBV5-1 and TRBJ1-1, is as follows: KAGVTQTPRYLIKTRGQQVTLSCSPISGHRSVSWYQQTPGQGLQFLFEYFSETQRNKGNFPGRFSGRQFSNSRSEMNVSTLELGDSALYLCASSPGGATGSEAFFGQGTRLTVV.

This clone has a handful of counts. The chain couples TRBV2 to TRBJ1-6; TRBD1 aligns across 8 bases. The germline CDR1 and CDR2 sequences are SNHLY and FYNNEI. With V trimmed by 7 bases and J by 9 bases, 11 bases remained unmatched. The CDR3 is 15 amino acids. CDR3 bases: TGTGCCAGCAACGCCCAGGGGGCCGGGGTTTCACCCCTCCACTTT. Its translation: CASNAQGAGVSPLHF.

J is TRBJ2-3 and V is TRBV28, with 15 bases that match TRBD2. The CDR3 is made up of 18 amino acids. Germline loops: CDR1 MDHEN, CDR2 SYDVKM. V lost 4 bases and J lost 5; bases outside the gene matches: 10. In DNA form, the CDR3 reads TGTGCCAGCAGTTCAGGACTAGCGGGAGGGCCGCGGGGAGATACGCAGTATTTT. This sequence encodes CASSSGLAGGPRGDTQYF.

The rearrangement links TRBV7-8 to TRBJ2-5; the D gene is possibly TRBD2 (6 bases). Trimming removed 3 bases at V and 3 bases at J, with 11 bases between. Germline CDR1 SGHVS, CDR2 FQNEAQ. The CDR3 has 14 residues. CDR3 residues: CASSLGRGEETQYF. CDR3 nucleotide sequence: TGTGCCAGCAGCTTGGGGCGCGGGGAAGAGACCCAGTACTTC.

This clone was observed a single time. The chain has TRBV10-3 and TRBJ2-1; D not resolved. The V gene's germline CDR1 is ENHRY and CDR2 SYGVKD. This CDR3 region has 12 residues. Trimming shortened V by 4 bases and J by 5 bases, and 6 bases separated the two germline ends. Here the CDR3 reads CAISGRDNEQFF. CDR3 bases: TGTGCCATCAGTGGTCGTGACAATGAGCAGTTCTTC.

V usage is TRBV28 and J usage is TRBJ2-1, with 8 bases aligning to TRBD2. There are 17 residues in the CDR3. The germline V gene encodes CDR1 MDHEN and CDR2 SYDVKM. The junction had 12 bases not matched to a gene; V was cut back by 4 bases and J by 4 bases. CDR3 loop: CASSSPGSGKDYNEQFF. For the CDR3, the DNA is TGTGCCAGCAGTTCCCCGGGTAGCGGGAAAGATTACAATGAGCAGTTCTTC.

V and J are TRBV4-3 and TRBJ1-4, with D possibly matching TRBD1 (5 bases). The CDR3 length is 18 residues. In germline, CDR1 is LGHNA, CDR2 YSLEER. V was trimmed by 3 bases and J by 0 bases, leaving 17 bases between them. The CDR3 region is CASSQRGEAYSTNEKLFF. The DNA of the CDR3 is TGCGCCAGCAGCCAGAGAGGGGAGGCCTATTCAACTAATGAAAAACTGTTTTTT.

This clone is medium-sized. This chain links TRBV6-1 with TRBJ2-1, with a tentative D call TRBD1 (5 bases). The CDR3 is 15 amino acids. V lost 6 bases, J lost 5 bases, and 17 bases lay in between. Germline V CDR1 and CDR2: MNHNS, SASEGT. CDR3 coding DNA: TGTGCCAGCAGCCCCCAGGGAACGGTTAACAATGAGCAGTTCTTC. It codes for CASSPQGTVNNEQFF.

There are a few counts of this clone. The rearrangement links TRBV30 to TRBJ1-5; D gene uncertain. Germline loops: CDR1 GTSNPN, CDR2 SVGIG (reference sequence). With 0 bases removed from V and 9 bases from J, the gap between germline ends came to 15 bases. This CDR3 contains 14 residues. The CDR3 DNA follows: TGTGCCTGGAGTGTAGGAGAGGCCATGGGGCCCCAGCATTTT. Amino acids: CAWSVGEAMGPQHF. Looking up the rest from reference TRBV30 and TRBJ1-5 gives the full variable domain: SQTIHQWPATLVQPVGSPLSLECTVEGTSNPNLYWYRQAAGRGLQLLFYSVGIGQISSEVPQNLSASRPQDRQFILSSKKLLLSDSGFYLCAWSVGEAMGPQHFGDGTRLSIL.

This chain links TRBV7-6 with TRBJ2-5, with 8 bases fitting TRBD2. Per germline, CDR1 SGHVS and CDR2 FNYEAQ. The V gene end was trimmed by 1 base and the J gene end by 4 bases; junction bases not matched to a gene: 11. The CDR3 runs to 17 residues. The CDR3 nucleotides are TGTGCCAGCAGCTTAGTACCCTCGGGACTAGGGCGAGAGACCCAGTACTTC. It codes for CASSLVPSGLGRETQYF. The variable domain in full, with the rest retrieved from reference TRBV7-6 and TRBJ2-5, is GAGVSQSPRYKVTKRGQDVALRCDPISGHVSLYWYRQALGQGPEFLTYFNYEAQQDKSGLPNDRFSAERPEGSISTLTIQRTEQRDSAMYRCASSLVPSGLGRETQYFGPGTRLLVL.